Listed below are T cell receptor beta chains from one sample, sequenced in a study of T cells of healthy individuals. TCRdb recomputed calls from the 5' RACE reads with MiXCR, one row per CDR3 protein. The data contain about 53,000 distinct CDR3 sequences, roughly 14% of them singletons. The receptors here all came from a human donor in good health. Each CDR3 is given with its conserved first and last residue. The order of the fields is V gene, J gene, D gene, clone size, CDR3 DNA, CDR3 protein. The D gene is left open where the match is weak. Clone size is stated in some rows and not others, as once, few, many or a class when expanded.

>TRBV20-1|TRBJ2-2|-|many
TGCAGTGCTGGTCCGAGTCCCGGGGAGCTGTTTTTT
CSAGPSPGELFF
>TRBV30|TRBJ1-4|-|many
TGTGCCTGGAGTCCCATGTCCCCGCAGGGTAATGAAAAACTGTTTTTT
CAWSPMSPQGNEKLFF
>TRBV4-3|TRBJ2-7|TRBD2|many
TGCGCCAGCAGCCAAGATGCCCCGGGAGGTGAGCAGTACTTC
CASSQDAPGGEQYF
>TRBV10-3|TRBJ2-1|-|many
TGTGCCATCAGTGGGGACCGCACCTACAATGAGCAGTTCTTC
CAISGDRTYNEQFF
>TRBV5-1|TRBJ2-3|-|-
TGCGCCAGCAGCTTGTCCGGGAGAGGCACAGATACGCAGTATTTT
CASSLSGRGTDTQYF
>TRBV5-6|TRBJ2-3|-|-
TGTGCCAGCAGCTTAGGCGGCCCACCGACCACAGATACGCAGTATTTT
CASSLGGPPTTDTQYF
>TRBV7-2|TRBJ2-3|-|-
TGTGCCAGCAGCTTAGAGGGAATAAGCACAGATACGCAGTATTTT
CASSLEGISTDTQYF
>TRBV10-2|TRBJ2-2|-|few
TGCGCCAGCGGAACCGAGACGAACACCGGGGAGCTGTTTTTT
CASGTETNTGELFF
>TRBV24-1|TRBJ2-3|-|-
TGTGCCACCAGTGATTTGGTCGCCAACACAGATACGCAGTATTTT
CATSDLVANTDTQYF
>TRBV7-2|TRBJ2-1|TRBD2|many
TGTGCCAGCAGCTTAATACCGGGACTATCATCCTCGGGTGAGCAGTTCTTC
CASSLIPGLSSSGEQFF
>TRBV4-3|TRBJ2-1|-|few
TGCGCCAGCAGCCACTGGTACCGGGACGAATCCTACAATGAGCAGTTCTTC
CASSHWYRDESYNEQFF
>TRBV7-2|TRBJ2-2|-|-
TGTGCCAGCAGCTTAAATCGGGCGGACGGGGAGCTGTTTTTT
CASSLNRADGELFF
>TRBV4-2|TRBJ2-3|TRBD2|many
TGTGCCAGCAGCCCGACTTTTCGGCGGGGGGGCCAGGGAGATACGCAGTATTTT
CASSPTFRRGGQGDTQYF
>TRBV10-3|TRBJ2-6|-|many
TGTGCCATCAGTGGCGGCTCTGGGGCCAACGTCCTGACTTTC
CAISGGSGANVLTF
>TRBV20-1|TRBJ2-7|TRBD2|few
TGCAGTGCTAGAGATCTCAGCGGGGGGGTGTACGAGCAGTACTTC
CSARDLSGGVYEQYF
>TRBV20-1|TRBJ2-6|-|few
TGCAGTGCTAGTCCCCGCTCTGGGGCCAACGTCCTGACTTTC
CSASPRSGANVLTF
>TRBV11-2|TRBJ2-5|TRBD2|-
TGTGCCAGCAGCCCCCTAGGAGCGGGAGGGCAAGAGACCCAGTACTTC
CASSPLGAGGQETQYF
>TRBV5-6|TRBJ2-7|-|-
TGTGCCAGCAGCACGACAGCTGAGCAGTACTTC
CASSTTAEQYF
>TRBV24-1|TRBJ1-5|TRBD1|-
TGTGCCACCAGTGGACAGGGGAATCAGCCCCAGCATTTT
CATSGQGNQPQHF
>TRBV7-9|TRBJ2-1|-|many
TGTGCCAGCAATGGAGGTGGTAGCTCCTACAATGAGCAGTTCTTC
CASNGGGSSYNEQFF
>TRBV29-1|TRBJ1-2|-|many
TGCAGCGTTGAAAGACAGGAATCGAACGGCTACACCTTC
CSVERQESNGYTF
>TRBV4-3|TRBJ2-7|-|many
TGCGCCAGCAGCTCGGACAGAGGACGGCTCTCCGAGCAGTACTTC
CASSSDRGRLSEQYF
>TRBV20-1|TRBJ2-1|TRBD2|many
TGCAGTGCTAGGGACCCCTCAGCGGGAGAGGGTAATGAGCAGTTCTTC
CSARDPSAGEGNEQFF
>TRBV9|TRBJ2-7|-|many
TGTGCCAGCAGCGTAGAGCACGATTTAGCAGGGGAGCAGTACTTC
CASSVEHDLAGEQYF
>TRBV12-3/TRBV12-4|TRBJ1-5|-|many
TGTGCCAGCAGTTTAGAGAGACTCAATCAGCCCCAGCATTTT
CASSLERLNQPQHF